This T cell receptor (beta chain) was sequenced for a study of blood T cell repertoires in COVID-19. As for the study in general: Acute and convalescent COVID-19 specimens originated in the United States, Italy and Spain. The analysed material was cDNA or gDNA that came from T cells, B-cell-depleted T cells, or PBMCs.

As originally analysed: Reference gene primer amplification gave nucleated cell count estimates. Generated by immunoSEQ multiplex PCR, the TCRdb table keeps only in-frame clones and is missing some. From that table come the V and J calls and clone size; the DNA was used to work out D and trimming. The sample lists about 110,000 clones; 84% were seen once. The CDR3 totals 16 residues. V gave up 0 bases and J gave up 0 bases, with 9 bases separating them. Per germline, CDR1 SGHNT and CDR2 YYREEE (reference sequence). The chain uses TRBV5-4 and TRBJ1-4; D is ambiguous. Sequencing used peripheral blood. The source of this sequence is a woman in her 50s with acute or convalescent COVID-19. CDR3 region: CASSLGGGATNEKLFF. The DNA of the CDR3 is TGTGCCAGCAGCTTGGGCGGCGGTGCAACTAATGAAAAACTGTTTTTT.